Each of the 20 T cell receptor beta chains below was sequenced from the same sample in a study of T cell changes during pregnancy in multiple sclerosis. Libraries were prepared by immunoSEQ multiplex PCR; TCRdb keeps only in-frame clonotypes and omits some of them. Among some 48,000 clones listed, 95% were seen once. The sample consisted of CD8+ T cells from peripheral blood mononuclear cells, taken in the first trimester of pregnancy. These receptors were taken from a female donor with multiple sclerosis, enrolled in a pregnancy study.

A word on this clone: This may come from a read error, since a much larger clone is one base off. At the DNA level, this CDR3 is encoded by other sequences in the same sample as well. The chain combines TRBV6-1 with TRBJ2-3; 14 positions match TRBD2. Trimming took 4 bases from V and 4 from J; bases not matched to a gene: 1. CDR1 and CDR2 from the germline V gene are MNHNS and SASEGT. This CDR3 spans 15 amino acids. CDR3 protein: CASSGLAGGPDTQYF. CDR3 DNA sequence: TGTGCCAGCAGTGGACTAGCGGGAGGGCCAGATACGCAGTATTTT.

V gene TRBV5-4 combines with J gene TRBJ1-2; no clear D gene. The V gene's germline CDR1 is SGHNT and CDR2 YYREEE (reference sequence). This CDR3 region has 15 residues. Trimming shortened V by 1 base and J by 1 base, and 11 bases separated the two germline ends. The CDR3 coding sequence is TGTGCCAGCAGCTTGTCCGGACTCCGTAACTATGGCTACACCTTC. Protein sequence: CASSLSGLRNYGYTF.

The CDR3 nucleotides are TGTGCCACCAGCAGAGATAGGGGATTTCGTCCGAACACTGAAGCTTTCTTT. Its protein product is CATSRDRGFRPNTEAFF. This chain connects TRBV15 to TRBJ1-1, with TRBD1 as a possible D gene (5 bases). Germline CDR1 is LNHNV and CDR2 is YYDKDF (reference sequence). V was clipped by 0 bases and J by 1 base, with 15 bases between them. This CDR3 region has 17 residues.

The V gene is TRBV9, the J gene TRBJ2-5, with 8 bases matching TRBD2. The V gene's germline CDR1 is SGDLS and CDR2 YYNGEE. This CDR3 is built from 14 residues. J gave up 2 bases and V 4 bases, and 4 bases lay outside the gene matches. The CDR3 is CASSLGGGQETQYF. The CDR3 bases are TGTGCCAGCAGCCTCGGCGGGGGGCAAGAGACCCAGTACTTC.

The chain couples TRBV30 to TRBJ2-7, with 10 bases matching TRBD2. The CDR3 consists of 15 residues. Germline V lookup: CDR1 GTSNPN, CDR2 SVGIG (reference sequence). Germline trimming cut 3 bases from V and 3 bases from J; bases unmatched to any gene: 8. CDR3 sequence reads: CAWRDSSGRGYEQYF. The CDR3 DNA follows: TGTGCCTGGAGGGACTCTAGCGGGAGAGGCTACGAGCAGTACTTC.

This clone occurred a few times. The J gene is TRBJ2-1, the V gene TRBV7-2, with D perhaps TRBD2 (5 bases). The CDR3 extends over 13 amino acids. Germline V lookup: CDR1 SGHTA, CDR2 FQGNSA. Between the trimmed V and J ends, which lost 5 bases and 10 bases, there was a span of 15 bases. The CDR3 DNA reads TGTGCCAGCAGCCCACTAGACCCGGTGGAGCAGTTCTTC. It yields the protein CASSPLDPVEQFF.

This chain joins TRBV19 and TRBJ2-7; 13 bases match TRBD2. With V trimmed by 5 bases and J by 6 bases, 7 bases remained unmatched. The CDR3 is 15 amino acids. CDR1 and CDR2 from the germline V gene are LNHDA and SQIVND (reference sequence). The DNA of the CDR3 is TGTGCCAGTAGTCCAGGACTAGCGGGAGCGTTCGAGCAGTACTTC. Its protein product is CASSPGLAGAFEQYF.

The chain employs TRBV28 and TRBJ2-3; maybe TRBD2 (6 bases). The germline gives CDR1 MDHEN, CDR2 SYDVKM. This CDR3 contains 13 residues. The V gene lost 3 bases and the J gene lost 4 bases, with 8 bases spanning the gap. CDR3 residues: CASSLRDSDTQYF. The CDR3 coding sequence is TGTGCCAGCAGTTTGCGGGACTCAGATACGCAGTATTTT.

V usage is TRBV10-1 and J usage is TRBJ2-2, with 9 bases matching TRBD2. There are 17 residues in the CDR3. Germline assignment: CDR1 WNHNN and CDR2 SYGVQD (reference sequence). Trimming removed 2 bases from V and 3 bases from J; junction bases left unmatched: 7. CDR3 region: CASSENRLAGYTGELFF. CDR3 nucleotides: TGCGCCAGCAGTGAGAACAGGCTAGCGGGATACACCGGGGAGCTGTTTTTT.

J is TRBJ2-7 and V is TRBV10-3, with D perhaps TRBD1 (5 bases). Germline V gene sequence: CDR1 ENHRY, CDR2 SYGVKD. The CDR3 sequence is 12 residues long. V lost 8 bases, J lost 6 bases, and 14 bases lay in between. DNA for the CDR3: TGTGCCATCGAGACAGACACAGGCGAGCAGTACTTC. Protein sequence: CAIETDTGEQYF.

The rearrangement joins TRBV7-9 to TRBJ2-1; 11 bases are a match to TRBD1. V lost 5 bases and J lost 3; bases outside the gene matches: 9. Per germline, CDR1 SEHNR and CDR2 FQNEAQ (reference sequence). The CDR3 loop spans 17 amino acids. The CDR3 region is CASSGGRGQGDYNEQFF. CDR3 nucleotide sequence: TGTGCCAGCAGCGGAGGCCGGGGACAGGGGGACTACAATGAGCAGTTCTTC.

As regards this clone: Within the sample, other DNA sequences also encode this same CDR3. The chain is built from TRBV27 and TRBJ1-4; unclear D gene. The V and J ends lost 6 bases and 7 bases respectively, with 12 bases between them. Germline CDR1 and CDR2: MNHEY and SMNVEV (reference sequence). The length of the CDR3 is 13 residues. DNA for the CDR3: TGTGCCAGCAGCCGTCGGGGTACTGAAAAACTGTTTTTT. Translating gives CASSRRGTEKLFF.

The chain carries TRBV12-5 and TRBJ1-5; no clear D gene. Germline V gene data show CDR1 as LGHNT and CDR2 as FRNRAP. V lost 4 bases to trimming and J lost 8 bases, with 18 bases between them. The CDR3 is 15 amino acids. The CDR3 spells CASGSPLEAGEPQHF. The CDR3 nucleotides read TGTGCTAGTGGTTCCCCCTTAGAGGCCGGGGAGCCCCAGCATTTT.

The chain carries TRBV7-8 and TRBJ2-7; D perhaps matches TRBD2 (5 bases). Germline V gene lookup returns CDR1 SGHVS and CDR2 FQNEAQ. The CDR3 is 16 residues long. Trimming shortened V by 1 base and J by 4 bases, and 17 bases separated the two germline ends. CDR3: CASSLEDWGDLYEQYF. CDR3 nucleotides: TGTGCCAGCAGCTTAGAAGACTGGGGAGATCTTTACGAGCAGTACTTC.

The chain couples TRBV7-9 to TRBJ2-7; weak D call: TRBD2 (5 bases). Trimming removed 2 bases at V and 0 bases at J, with 11 bases between. The germline V gene encodes CDR1 SEHNR and CDR2 FQNEAQ (reference sequence). The CDR3 has 15 amino acids. CDR3 nucleotides: TGTGCCAGCAGCTTATCGGCGGGCTACTCCTACGAGCAGTACTTC. It specifies CASSLSAGYSYEQYF. Together with reference TRBV7-9 and TRBJ2-7, the CDR3 gives the full variable domain: DTGVSQNPRHKITKRGQNVTFRCDPISEHNRLYWYRQTLGQGPEFLTYFQNEAQLEKSRLLSDRFSAERPKGSFSTLEIQRTEQGDSAMYLCASSLSAGYSYEQYFGPGTRLTVT.

This clone appeared once. The chain has TRBV4-1 and TRBJ1-4; D is uncertain. This CDR3 is 15 amino acids long. In germline, CDR1 is MGHRA, CDR2 YSYEKL. Trimming cost V 1 base and J 5 bases, with 11 bases left between them. The DNA of the CDR3 is TGCGCCAGCAGCCAAGTTCCGGGAAGAAATGAAAAACTGTTTTTT. Its translation: CASSQVPGRNEKLFF.

The chain is built from TRBV19 and TRBJ2-4; TRBD1 matches at 8 bases. There are 16 residues in the CDR3. The germline CDR1 and CDR2 sequences are LNHDA and SQIVND (reference sequence). V lost 7 bases and J lost 0; bases outside the gene matches: 8. The CDR3 bases are TGTGCCAGTATGCCCAGGGGGCGTGTAGCCAAAAACATTCAGTACTTC. It encodes CASMPRGRVAKNIQYF.

Only a few counts were recorded for this clone. The chain uses TRBV30 and TRBJ1-2; D is unclear. The CDR3 spans 12 residues. Germline V lookup: CDR1 GTSNPN, CDR2 SVGIG (reference sequence). V was clipped by 4 bases and J by 2 bases, with 8 bases between them. The CDR3 sequence is CAWKTGNYGYTF. As DNA, the CDR3 is TGTGCCTGGAAAACGGGAAACTATGGCTACACCTTC.

The chain joins TRBV13 to TRBJ2-1; 8 bases align to TRBD1. Looked up from germline, CDR1 is PRHDT and CDR2 is FYEKMQ (reference sequence). The CDR3 is made up of 14 amino acids. V was clipped by 4 bases and J by 6 bases; unmatched bases: 5. The CDR3, as DNA: TGTGCCAGCAGCTCCAGGACAGGGTCCAATGAGCAGTTCTTC. Protein product: CASSSRTGSNEQFF. Drawing the rest from reference TRBV13 and TRBJ2-1, the complete variable domain is AAGVIQSPRHLIKEKRETATLKCYPIPRHDTVYWYQQGPGQDPQFLISFYEKMQSDKGSIPDRFSAQQFSDYHSELNMSSLELGDSALYFCASSSRTGSNEQFFGPGTRLTVL.

This rearrangement joins TRBV11-2 to TRBJ2-7; 14 positions agree with TRBD2. Germline CDR1 SGHAT, CDR2 FQNNGV. The CDR3 is 12 amino acids. J lost 13 bases, V lost 9 bases, and 8 bases had no gene match. CDR3 sequence: CASLGLAGELYF. CDR3 nucleotides: TGTGCCAGTTTGGGACTAGCGGGAGAACTTTACTTC.